This TCR beta chain derives from a study of T cells in Graves' hyperthyroidism and ophthalmopathy. TCR beta CDR3 sequences were amplified from RNA transcripts. First-round RT-PCR with HTBI primers amplified the TCR CDR3 region. From the multiplex PCR reads, TCRdb called clonotypes with MiXCR, one entry per CDR3 protein. This repertoire shows roughly 750,000 distinct CDR3 sequences, 16% found once; its top ten account for roughly 8%. This receptor was identified in a man between 18 and 29 years old with Graves' hyperthyroidism. Material for sequencing was blood.

The CDR3 coding sequence is TGTGCCAGCAGCTTAAGAAATGGGAGCATCGGGGAGCTGTTTTTT. Encoded protein: CASSLRNGSIGELFF. The V gene is TRBV11-1, the J gene TRBJ2-2; D possibly corresponds to TRBD2 (5 bases). The V gene lost 2 bases and the J gene lost 7 bases, with 14 bases spanning the gap. Germline V gene data show CDR1 as SGHAT and CDR2 as FQDESV (reference sequence). The CDR3 consists of 15 residues.